The rows below give T cell receptor beta chains drawn from one sample of a study of blood T cell repertoires in COVID-19. This table comes from immunoSEQ multiplex PCR, and its TCRdb copy is limited to in-frame clones, with some not included. Of around 100,000 clones in the sample, 65% to 80% are singletons; the top ten hold 20% to 25%. Material: peripheral blood. The source is a man aged 70-80 years with active or convalescent COVID-19. Each CDR3 is given with its conserved first and last residue. Fields, in order: D gene, V gene, clone size, J gene, CDR3 protein, CDR3 DNA. D genes are given only for firm matches. A clone size is listed for some rows: how often the clone was seen (once, few, many), or a class if it is expanded.

.	TRBV7-8	few	TRBJ1-2	CASSAGLDYGYTF	TGTGCCAGCAGCGCCGGACTTGACTATGGCTACACCTTC
TRBD2	TRBV11-2	once	TRBJ2-7	CASSLGEGNWGEQYF	TGTGCCAGCAGCTTGGGGGAGGGGAACTGGGGCGAGCAGTACTTC
TRBD2	TRBV27	.	TRBJ2-7	CASRLADAYEQYF	TGTGCCAGCCGGCTAGCGGATGCCTACGAGCAGTACTTC
TRBD1	TRBV3-1/TRBV3-2	.	TRBJ1-3	CASSPDRGHTIYF	TGTGCCAGCAGCCCGGACAGGGGACACACCATATATTTT
.	TRBV7-2	.	TRBJ2-1	CASSPEAGYNEQFF	TGTGCCAGCAGCCCAGAGGCAGGGTACAATGAGCAGTTCTTC
.	TRBV11-2	.	TRBJ2-3	CASSLEPQGTQYF	TGTGCCAGCAGCTTAGAACCCCAGGGTACGCAGTATTTT
.	TRBV19	.	TRBJ1-2	CASTRSGQSNYGYTF	TGTGCCAGTACCAGGTCCGGACAGTCTAACTATGGCTACACCTTC
TRBD2	TRBV5-1	.	TRBJ2-1	CASSAGLAIYNEQFF	TGCGCCAGCAGCGCGGGACTAGCGATCTACAATGAGCAGTTCTTC
.	TRBV5-1	.	TRBJ2-5	CASSLEGRNRETQYF	TGCGCCAGCAGCTTGGAGGGGCGGAACCGAGAGACCCAGTACTTC
.	TRBV12-3/TRBV12-4	once	TRBJ1-5	CASTQGYQPQHF	TGTGCCAGCACTCAGGGTTATCAGCCCCAGCATTTT
TRBD1	TRBV6-5	.	TRBJ1-6	CASSTDRPSPLHF	TGTGCCAGCAGCACGGACAGGCCGTCACCCCTCCACTTT
.	TRBV9	.	TRBJ1-1	CASSVGRGFEAFF	TGTGCCAGCAGCGTAGGTAGGGGGTTCGAAGCTTTCTTT
TRBD1	TRBV10-3	few	TRBJ1-5	CAISPQGGGDQPQHF	TGTGCCATCAGTCCTCAGGGGGGAGGCGATCAGCCCCAGCATTTT
.	TRBV7-2	.	TRBJ1-5	CASSPGTGTIGVWPQHF	TGTGCCAGCAGCCCCGGTACAGGGACAATTGGGGTGTGGCCCCAGCATTTT
TRBD1	TRBV28	.	TRBJ1-2	CASSRQGNYGYTF	TGTGCCAGCAGTCGACAGGGAAACTATGGCTACACCTTC